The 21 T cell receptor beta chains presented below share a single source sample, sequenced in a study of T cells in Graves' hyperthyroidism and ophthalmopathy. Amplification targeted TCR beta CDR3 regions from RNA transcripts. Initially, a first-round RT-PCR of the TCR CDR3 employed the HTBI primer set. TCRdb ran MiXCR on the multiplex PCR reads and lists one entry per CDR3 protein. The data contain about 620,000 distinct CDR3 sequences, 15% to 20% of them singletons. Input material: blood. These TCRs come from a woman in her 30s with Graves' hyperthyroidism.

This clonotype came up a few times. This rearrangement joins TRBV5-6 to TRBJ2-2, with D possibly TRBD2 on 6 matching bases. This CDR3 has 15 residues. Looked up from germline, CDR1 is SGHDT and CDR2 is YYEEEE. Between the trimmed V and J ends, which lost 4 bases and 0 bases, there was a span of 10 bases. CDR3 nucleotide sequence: TGTGCCAGCAGCGCGGGACTCACGAACACCGGGGAGCTGTTTTTT. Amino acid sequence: CASSAGLTNTGELFF.

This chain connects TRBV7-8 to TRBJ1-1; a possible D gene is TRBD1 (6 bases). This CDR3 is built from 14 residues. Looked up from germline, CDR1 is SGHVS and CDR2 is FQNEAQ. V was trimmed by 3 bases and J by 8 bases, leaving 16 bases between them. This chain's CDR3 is CASSFDSSGAEAFF. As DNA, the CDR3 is TGTGCCAGCAGCTTCGACAGCTCGGGGGCCGAAGCTTTCTTT.

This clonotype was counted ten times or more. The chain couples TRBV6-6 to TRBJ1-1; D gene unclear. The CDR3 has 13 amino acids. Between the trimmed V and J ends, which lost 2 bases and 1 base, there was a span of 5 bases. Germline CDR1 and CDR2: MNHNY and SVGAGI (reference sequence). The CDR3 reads CASSYEGNTEAFF. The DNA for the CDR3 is TGTGCCAGCAGTTACGAGGGGAACACTGAAGCTTTCTTT.

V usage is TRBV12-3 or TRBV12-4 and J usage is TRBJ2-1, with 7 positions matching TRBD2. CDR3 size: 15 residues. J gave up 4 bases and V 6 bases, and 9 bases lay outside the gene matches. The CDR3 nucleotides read TGTGCCAGCAGATCTACTAGCGCTCAGTACAATGAGCAGTTCTTC. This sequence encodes CASRSTSAQYNEQFF.

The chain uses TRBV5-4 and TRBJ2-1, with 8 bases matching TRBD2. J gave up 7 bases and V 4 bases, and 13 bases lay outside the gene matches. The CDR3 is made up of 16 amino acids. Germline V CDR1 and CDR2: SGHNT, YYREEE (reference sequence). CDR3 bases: TGTGCCAGCAGCATCGTAGCGGCCACGGGGGGGAATGAGCAGTTCTTC. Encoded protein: CASSIVAATGGNEQFF.

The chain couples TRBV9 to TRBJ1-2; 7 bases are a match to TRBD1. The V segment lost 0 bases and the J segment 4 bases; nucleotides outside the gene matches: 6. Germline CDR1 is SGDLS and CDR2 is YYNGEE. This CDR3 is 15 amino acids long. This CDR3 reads CASSVGHQGGYGYTF. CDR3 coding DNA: TGTGCCAGCAGCGTAGGTCACCAGGGGGGCTATGGCTACACCTTC.

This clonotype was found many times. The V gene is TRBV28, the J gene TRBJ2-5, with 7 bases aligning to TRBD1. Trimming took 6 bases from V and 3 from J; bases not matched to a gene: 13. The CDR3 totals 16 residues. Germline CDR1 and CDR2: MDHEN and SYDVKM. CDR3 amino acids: CASRTAFGDSEETQYF. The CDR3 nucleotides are TGTGCCAGCAGGACGGCCTTTGGGGACAGCGAAGAGACCCAGTACTTC.

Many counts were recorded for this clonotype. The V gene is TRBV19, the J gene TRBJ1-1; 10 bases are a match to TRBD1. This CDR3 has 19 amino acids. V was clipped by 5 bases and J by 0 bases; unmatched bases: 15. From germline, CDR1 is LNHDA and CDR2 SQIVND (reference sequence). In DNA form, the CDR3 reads TGTGCCAGTAGTCCACACCGGGACAGGGGCGACGGTATGAACACTGAAGCTTTCTTT. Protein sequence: CASSPHRDRGDGMNTEAFF.

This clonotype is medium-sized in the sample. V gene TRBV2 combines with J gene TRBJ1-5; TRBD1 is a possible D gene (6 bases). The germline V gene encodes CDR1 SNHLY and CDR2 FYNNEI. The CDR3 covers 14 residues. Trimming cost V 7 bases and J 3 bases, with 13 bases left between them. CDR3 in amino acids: CASTPDSNNQPQHF. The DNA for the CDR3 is TGTGCCAGCACCCCGGACAGTAACAATCAGCCCCAGCATTTT.

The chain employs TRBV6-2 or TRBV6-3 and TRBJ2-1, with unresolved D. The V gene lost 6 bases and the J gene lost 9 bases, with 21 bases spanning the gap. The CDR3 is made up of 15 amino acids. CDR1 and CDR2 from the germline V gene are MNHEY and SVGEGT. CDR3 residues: CASSRLSGRSAEQFF. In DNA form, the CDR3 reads TGTGCCAGCAGCCGCCTTTCGGGTAGATCCGCTGAGCAGTTCTTC.

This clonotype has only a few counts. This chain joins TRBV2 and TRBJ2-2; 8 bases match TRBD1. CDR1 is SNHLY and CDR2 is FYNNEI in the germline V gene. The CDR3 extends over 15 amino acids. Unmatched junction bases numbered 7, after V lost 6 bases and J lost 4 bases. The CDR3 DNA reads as TGTGCCAGCAGATCGACAGGGGTGGGCACCGGGGAGCTGTTTTTT. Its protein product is CASRSTGVGTGELFF.

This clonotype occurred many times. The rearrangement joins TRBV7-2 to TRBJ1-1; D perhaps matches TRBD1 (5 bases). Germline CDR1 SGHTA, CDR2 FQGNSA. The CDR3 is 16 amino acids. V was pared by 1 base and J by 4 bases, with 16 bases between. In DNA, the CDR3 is TGTGCCAGCAGCTTAGTTTCAATGGGTGGGGGCACTGAAGCTTTCTTT. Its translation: CASSLVSMGGGTEAFF.

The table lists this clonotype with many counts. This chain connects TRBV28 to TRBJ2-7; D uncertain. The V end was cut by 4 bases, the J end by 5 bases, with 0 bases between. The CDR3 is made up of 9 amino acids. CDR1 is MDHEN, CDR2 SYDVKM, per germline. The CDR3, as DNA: TGTGCCAGCAGTTACGAGCAGTACTTC. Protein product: CASSYEQYF.

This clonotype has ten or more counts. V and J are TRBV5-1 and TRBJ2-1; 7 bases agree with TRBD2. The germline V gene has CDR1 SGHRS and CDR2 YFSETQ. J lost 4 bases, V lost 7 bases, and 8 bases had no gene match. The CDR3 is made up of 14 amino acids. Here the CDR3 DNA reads TGCGCCAGCGGGGGGGAGGGCTCTTACAATGAGCAGTTCTTC. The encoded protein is CASGGEGSYNEQFF.

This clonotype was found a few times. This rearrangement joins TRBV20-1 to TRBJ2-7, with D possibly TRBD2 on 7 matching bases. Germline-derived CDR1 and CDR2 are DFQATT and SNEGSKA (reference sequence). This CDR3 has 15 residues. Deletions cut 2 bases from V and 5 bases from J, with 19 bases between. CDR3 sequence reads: CSARRGGRGKDEQYF. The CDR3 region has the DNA TGCAGTGCTAGAAGGGGGGGACGCGGGAAGGACGAGCAGTACTTC.

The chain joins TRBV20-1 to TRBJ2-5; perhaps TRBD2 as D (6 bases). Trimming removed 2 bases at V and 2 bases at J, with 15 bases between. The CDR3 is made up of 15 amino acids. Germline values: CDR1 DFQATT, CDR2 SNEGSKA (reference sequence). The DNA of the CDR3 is TGCAGTGCTAGACTCTTTGGGACTTATCAAGAGACCCAGTACTTC. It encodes CSARLFGTYQETQYF.

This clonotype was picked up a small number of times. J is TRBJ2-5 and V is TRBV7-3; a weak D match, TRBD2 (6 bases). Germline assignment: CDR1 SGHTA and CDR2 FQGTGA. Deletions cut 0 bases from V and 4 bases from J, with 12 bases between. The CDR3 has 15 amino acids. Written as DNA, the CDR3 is TGTGCCAGCAGCTTAACACACGGGAGCGGAGAGACCCAGTACTTC. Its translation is CASSLTHGSGETQYF.

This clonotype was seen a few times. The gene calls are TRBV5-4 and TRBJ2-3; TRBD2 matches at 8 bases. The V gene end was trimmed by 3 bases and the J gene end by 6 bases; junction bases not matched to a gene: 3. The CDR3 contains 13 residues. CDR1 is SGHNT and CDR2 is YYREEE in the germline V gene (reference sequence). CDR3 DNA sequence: TGTGCCAGCAGCTCGACGGGGGGGGATACGCAGTATTTT. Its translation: CASSSTGGDTQYF.

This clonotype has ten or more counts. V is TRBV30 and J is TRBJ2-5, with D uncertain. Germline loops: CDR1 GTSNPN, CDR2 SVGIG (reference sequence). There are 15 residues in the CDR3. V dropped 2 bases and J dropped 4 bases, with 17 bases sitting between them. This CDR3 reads CAWSSKEPQGETQYF. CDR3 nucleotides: TGTGCCTGGAGTAGTAAGGAGCCTCAAGGAGAGACCCAGTACTTC.

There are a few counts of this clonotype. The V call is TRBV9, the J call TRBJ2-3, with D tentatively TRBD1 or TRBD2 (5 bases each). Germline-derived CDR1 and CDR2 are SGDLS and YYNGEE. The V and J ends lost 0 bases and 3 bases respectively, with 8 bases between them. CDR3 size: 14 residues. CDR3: CASSVGGETDTQYF. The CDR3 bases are TGTGCCAGCAGCGTAGGAGGGGAGACAGATACGCAGTATTTT.

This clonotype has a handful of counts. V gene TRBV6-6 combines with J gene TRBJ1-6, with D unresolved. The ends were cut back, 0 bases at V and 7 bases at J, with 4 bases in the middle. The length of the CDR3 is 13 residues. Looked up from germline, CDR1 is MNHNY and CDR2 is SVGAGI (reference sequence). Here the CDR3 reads CASSYSGNSPLHF. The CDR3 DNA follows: TGTGCCAGCAGTTACTCGGGGAATTCACCCCTCCACTTT.